Shown below are 23 T cell receptor beta chains from a single sample sequenced in a study of shared clonotypes between healthy human individuals. Assay used: immunoSEQ multiplex PCR; TCRdb lists only in-frame clones, some missing. The sample lists about 470,000 clones, around 79% occurring once. The sample comprised PBMCs. The origin of the receptors is a woman between 35 and 50 years old in good health. Some clones in this sample may be carry-over from other donors' samples.

In its sample, this clone was seen a few times. The chain is built from TRBV7-9 and TRBJ1-4, with no clear D. The V end lost 2 bases, the J end lost 4 bases, and 11 bases lay between the germline ends. The CDR3 spans 15 residues. In germline, CDR1 is SEHNR, CDR2 FQNEAQ (reference sequence). The CDR3 region is CASSLFTVYNEKLFF. The CDR3 DNA sequence: TGTGCCAGCAGCTTATTTACCGTGTATAATGAAAAACTGTTTTTT.

This clone was picked up a small number of times. The chain is built from TRBV5-1 and TRBJ1-1; D unresolved. Trimming took off 2 bases at V and 0 bases at J, with 11 bases between the two ends. This CDR3 is built from 15 residues. Germline lookup yields CDR1 SGHRS and CDR2 YFSETQ. DNA for the CDR3: TGCGCCAGCAGCTTCTCAGATTCCATGAACACTGAAGCTTTCTTT. Amino acids: CASSFSDSMNTEAFF.

V gene TRBV5-1 combines with J gene TRBJ2-1; D is perhaps TRBD1 (6 bases). Germline loops: CDR1 SGHRS, CDR2 YFSETQ. The ends were cut back, 4 bases at V and 8 bases at J, with 10 bases in the middle. This CDR3 contains 12 residues. The CDR3 bases are TGCGCCAGCAGCCATAACAGGGATGAGCAGTTCTTC. This gives the protein CASSHNRDEQFF.

V gene TRBV4-2 combines with J gene TRBJ2-1; D is undetermined. Trimming took off 0 bases at V and 5 bases at J, with 8 bases between the two ends. The germline CDR1 and CDR2 sequences are LGHNA and YNFKEQ. The CDR3 extends over 14 amino acids. The DNA for the CDR3 is TGTGCCAGCAGCCAAGATACCCGGGACAATGAGCAGTTCTTC. Residues: CASSQDTRDNEQFF.

The chain is built from TRBV11-2 and TRBJ1-3; D is perhaps TRBD1 (5 bases). Germline CDR1 and CDR2: SGHAT and FQNNGV. The CDR3 runs 15 residues. The V gene lost 2 bases and the J gene lost 0 bases, with 8 bases spanning the gap. The CDR3 nucleotides are TGTGCCAGCAGCTTAAACAGGAACTCTGGAAACACCATATATTTT. Translating it yields CASSLNRNSGNTIYF.

J is TRBJ2-7 and V is TRBV7-9, with D possibly being TRBD1 (7 bases). The V end was cut by 5 bases, the J end by 5 bases, with 10 bases between. Germline loops: CDR1 SEHNR, CDR2 FQNEAQ (reference sequence). The CDR3 extends over 12 amino acids. CDR3 in amino acids: CASSPRGDEQYF. CDR3 DNA: TGTGCCAGCAGCCCCAGGGGGGACGAGCAGTACTTC.

The rearrangement uses TRBV9 and TRBJ2-1, with TRBD2 as a possible D gene (6 bases). V was clipped by 0 bases and J by 0 bases, with 10 bases between them. This CDR3 has 16 residues. The germline V gene has CDR1 SGDLS and CDR2 YYNGEE. The DNA of the CDR3 is TGTGCCAGCAGCGTAGGCCCCGGGAGCTCCTACAATGAGCAGTTCTTC. This codes for CASSVGPGSSYNEQFF.

The V gene is TRBV11-2, the J gene TRBJ2-1; TRBD2 aligns across 12 bases. Germline V CDR1 and CDR2: SGHAT, FQNNGV. Trimming took 5 bases from V and 7 from J; bases not matched to a gene: 6. The CDR3 has 15 residues. CDR3 coding DNA: TGTGCCAGCAGCGATCCACTAGCGGGAGGAAATGAGCAGTTCTTC. Translated, it gives CASSDPLAGGNEQFF.

The chain recombines TRBV29-1 with TRBJ1-1; D is unresolved. Germline V CDR1 and CDR2: SQVTM, ANQGSEA. The V and J ends lost 0 bases and 3 bases respectively, with 8 bases between them. The CDR3 contains 13 residues. The CDR3 nucleotides are TGCAGCGTTGAAGACCAAACCGACACTGAAGCTTTCTTT. Residues: CSVEDQTDTEAFF.

The chain recombines TRBV7-2 with TRBJ2-3; 7 bases match TRBD2. Germline V lookup: CDR1 SGHTA, CDR2 FQGNSA. V was pared by 5 bases and J by 5 bases, with 7 bases of the junction left unmatched. CDR3 length equals 14 residues. The DNA of the CDR3 is TGTGCCAGCAGCCCCCAGCGGGAAATAGATACGCAGTATTTT. Its protein product is CASSPQREIDTQYF.

The CDR3 DNA follows: TGTGCCAGCAGTGCGGACCAGAACACTGAAGCTTTCTTT. Amino acids: CASSADQNTEAFF. This chain joins TRBV2 and TRBJ1-1; D is unresolved. From germline, CDR1 is SNHLY and CDR2 FYNNEI. V was pared by 4 bases and J by 1 base, with 7 bases between. The CDR3 is made up of 13 amino acids.

This rearrangement joins TRBV10-2 to TRBJ2-7; tentative D call: TRBD2 (6 bases). This CDR3 contains 15 residues. V was shortened by 0 bases and J by 4 bases, with 13 bases between the two germline ends. CDR1 WSHSY and CDR2 SAAADI come from the germline V gene. The CDR3 DNA reads as TGCGCCAGCAGTGAGTCGGGCGGGATGAGATACGAGCAGTACTTC. It specifies CASSESGGMRYEQYF.

This chain connects TRBV9 to TRBJ2-1, with D perhaps being TRBD1 or TRBD2 (5 bases each). The CDR3 runs to 13 residues. Trimming took 3 bases from V and 8 from J, leaving 12 bases between them. From germline, CDR1 is SGDLS and CDR2 YYNGEE. CDR3 amino acids: CASSGNRGDEQFF. The CDR3 nucleotides are TGTGCCAGCAGCGGAAATCGAGGGGATGAGCAGTTCTTC. The complete variable domain, with remaining parts taken from reference TRBV9 and TRBJ2-1, reads DSGVTQTPKHLITATGQRVTLRCSPRSGDLSVYWYQQSLDQGLQFLIQYYNGEERAKGNILERFSAQQFPDLHSELNLSSLELGDSALYFCASSGNRGDEQFFGPGTRLTVL.

V gene TRBV7-9 combines with J gene TRBJ1-1, with D uncertain. The V and J ends lost 2 bases and 0 bases respectively, with 13 bases between them. The length of the CDR3 is 16 residues. CDR1 is SEHNR, CDR2 FQNEAQ, per germline (reference sequence). The CDR3 DNA follows: TGTGCCAGCAGCTTACCGGCGGGTCAGGTGAACACTGAAGCTTTCTTT. It translates to CASSLPAGQVNTEAFF.

V is TRBV5-6 and J is TRBJ2-5, with 9 bases aligning to TRBD2. V gave up 1 base and J gave up 1 base; unmatched junction bases: 8. Germline V CDR1 and CDR2: SGHDT, YYEEEE. The CDR3 totals 17 residues. The CDR3 protein is CASSLYGTSRAQETQYF. The CDR3 DNA follows: TGTGCCAGCAGCTTGTACGGGACTAGCCGTGCCCAAGAGACCCAGTACTTC.

The chain uses TRBV7-3 and TRBJ2-3, with a tentative D call TRBD2 (5 bases). This CDR3 comprises 15 residues. Trimming stripped 4 bases from V and 1 base from J, with 12 bases between. Germline loops: CDR1 SGHTA, CDR2 FQGTGA. The CDR3 DNA follows: TGTGCCAGCAGCTCCCGGAGGTCAGGCACAGATACGCAGTATTTT. Residues: CASSSRRSGTDTQYF.

The chain uses TRBV30 and TRBJ2-1; 9 bases line up with TRBD2. Per germline, CDR1 GTSNPN and CDR2 SVGIG (reference sequence). The CDR3 extends over 15 amino acids. J gave up 2 bases and V 7 bases, and 9 bases lay outside the gene matches. CDR3 residues: CAFSLSSGTYNEQFF. The CDR3 DNA sequence: TGTGCCTTCTCGTTGTCTAGCGGGACCTACAATGAGCAGTTCTTC.

The chain is built from TRBV28 and TRBJ1-5; D gene unclear. Deletions cut 7 bases from V and 2 bases from J, with 15 bases between. This CDR3 spans 15 amino acids. CDR1 and CDR2 (germline): MDHEN, SYDVKM. For the CDR3, the DNA is TGTGCCAGCAATTCCCTAGGGAACGGCAATCAGCCCCAGCATTTT. Its translation is CASNSLGNGNQPQHF.

This clone was seen once. The chain combines TRBV6-6 with TRBJ1-5, with D hard to call. Trimming stripped 6 bases from V and 4 bases from J, with 19 bases between. Germline V lookup: CDR1 MNHNY, CDR2 SVGAGI (reference sequence). The CDR3 runs 16 residues. In DNA, the CDR3 is TGTGCCAGCAGCAAATTACGTTCGGATTCGAATCAGCCCCAGCATTTT. Its protein product is CASSKLRSDSNQPQHF.

The chain couples TRBV5-1 to TRBJ2-3; 9 bases fit TRBD2. This CDR3 spans 14 amino acids. Germline V gives CDR1 SGHRS, CDR2 YFSETQ. With 8 bases clipped from V and 2 bases from J, the junction kept 6 bases outside the gene matches. The CDR3: CASTLAGVTDTQYF. The CDR3 nucleotides are TGCGCCAGTACGTTAGCGGGAGTCACAGATACGCAGTATTTT. Combining the CDR3 with reference TRBV5-1 and TRBJ2-3 gives the whole variable domain KAGVTQTPRYLIKTRGQQVTLSCSPISGHRSVSWYQQTPGQGLQFLFEYFSETQRNKGNFPGRFSGRQFSNSRSEMNVSTLELGDSALYLCASTLAGVTDTQYFGPGTRLTVL.

This chain joins TRBV7-9 and TRBJ1-1; D ambiguous. Germline values: CDR1 SEHNR, CDR2 FQNEAQ (reference sequence). The CDR3 totals 16 residues. Trimming took 1 base from V and 5 from J, leaving 17 bases between them. The CDR3 sequence: CASSLGQWESGTEAFF. CDR3 in DNA: TGTGCCAGCAGCTTAGGGCAGTGGGAATCGGGAACTGAAGCTTTCTTT.

The CDR3: CASSMAGWVEAFF. In DNA form, the CDR3 reads TGTGCCAGTAGTATGGCAGGGTGGGTTGAAGCTTTCTTT. This chain connects TRBV19 to TRBJ1-1; maybe TRBD1 (5 bases). CDR1 is LNHDA, CDR2 SQIVND, per germline (reference sequence). The CDR3 length is 13 residues. V was cut by 3 bases and J by 7 bases, with 12 bases left in between.

The V and J genes are TRBV19 and TRBJ2-1, with a possible D match to TRBD2 (6 bases). The germline V gene encodes CDR1 LNHDA and CDR2 SQIVND (reference sequence). Trimming took 5 bases from V and 8 from J, leaving 16 bases between them. The CDR3 length is 14 residues. The CDR3 DNA sequence: TGTGCCAGTAGTGCTGTAGCGGCCGTGGATGAGCAGTTCTTC. Translating gives CASSAVAAVDEQFF. Drawing the rest from reference TRBV19 and TRBJ2-1, the complete variable domain is DGGITQSPKYLFRKEGQNVTLSCEQNLNHDAMYWYRQDPGQGLRLIYYSQIVNDFQKGDIAEGYSVSREKKESFPLTVTSAQKNPTAFYLCASSAVAAVDEQFFGPGTRLTVL.